This TCR beta chain was sequenced during a study of blood T cell repertoires in COVID-19. Study-level background: Samples came from the United States, Italy and Spain, spanning acute and convalescent COVID-19. T cells, B-cell-depleted T cells, or PBMCs supplied cDNA or gDNA.

The authors' processing: It was from reference gene primer amplification that nucleated cell counts were estimated. Sequenced by immunoSEQ multiplex PCR; TCRdb stores in-frame clones only, minus some. D and trimming come from the DNA, and the V and J calls and clone size come from that table. This table has 250,000 to 350,000 clones, roughly 90% appearing once. The length of the CDR3 is 13 residues. Trimming pared 7 bases from V and 3 bases from J, leaving 10 bases between. From germline, CDR1 is MNHEY and CDR2 SMNVEV (reference sequence). The sequenced sample was peripheral blood. The J gene is TRBJ2-1, the V gene TRBV27, with a tentative D call TRBD2 (6 bases). The receptor's source is a woman in her twenties or thirties with COVID-19, enrolled during active disease. CDR3 protein: CASMGGNYNEQFF. CDR3 nucleotides: TGTGCCAGCATGGGCGGGAACTACAATGAGCAGTTCTTC.